These T cell receptor beta chains were read from a single sample in a study of shared clonotypes between healthy human individuals. Sequencing was performed with immunoSEQ multiplex PCR; in TCRdb, only in-frame clones are kept and a portion is missing. The sample has approximately 2.5 million clones, roughly 93% seen once; the top ten hold about 0.38%. The sample taken for sequencing was naive CD4+ T cells from PBMCs. Source of these receptors: a man aged 18 to 29 in good health. Some clones in this sample may be carry-over from other donors' samples. The CDR3 runs from the conserved cysteine through the conserved F or W. A D gene is named only where the DNA matches it firmly. Clone sizes are given selectively: once, few, many, or a class where the clone is expanded.

cdr3_length	j_call	v_call	d_call	clone_size	cdr3_aa	cdr3_nt
16	TRBJ1-2	TRBV7-9	.	.	CASSLNLYEPNYGYTF	TGTGCCAGCAGCTTAAACCTCTATGAACCTAACTATGGCTACACCTTC
15	TRBJ2-7	TRBV14	TRBD2	.	CASSSIPSGRFEQYF	TGTGCCAGCAGCTCCATTCCTAGCGGGAGGTTCGAGCAGTACTTC
13	TRBJ1-2	TRBV2	TRBD1	.	CASSVTGWDGYTF	TGTGCCAGCAGCGTGACAGGGTGGGATGGCTACACCTTC
15	TRBJ2-1	TRBV6-5	.	.	CASSYRGRENNEQFF	TGTGCCAGCAGTTACCGGGGGCGGGAAAACAATGAGCAGTTCTTC
14	TRBJ2-7	TRBV5-1	TRBD1	.	CASSLRQGKNEQYF	TGCGCCAGCAGCTTGCGACAGGGGAAGAACGAGCAGTACTTC
15	TRBJ1-2	TRBV6-6	.	.	CASSAPQGGDYGYTF	TGTGCCAGCAGTGCCCCCCAGGGAGGGGATTATGGCTACACCTTC
16	TRBJ2-5	TRBV5-4	.	.	CASSDHPGRRSETQYF	TGTGCCAGCAGTGATCACCCGGGACGCAGGTCAGAGACCCAGTACTTC
13	TRBJ2-5	TRBV28	TRBD1	.	CASSGQGLETQYF	TGTGCCAGCAGTGGACAGGGACTAGAGACCCAGTACTTC
16	TRBJ2-1	TRBV14	TRBD2	.	CASSPSLAGGLYPQFF	TGTGCCAGCAGCCCGTCACTAGCGGGAGGACTGTACCCGCAGTTCTTC
18	TRBJ2-7	TRBV11-2	TRBD2	.	CASSLRTTTSGEAYEQYF	TGTGCCAGCAGCTTACGCACCACGACTAGCGGGGAAGCCTACGAGCAGTACTTC
12	TRBJ1-2	TRBV2	.	.	CASSEDNYGYTF	TGTGCCAGCAGTGAAGACAACTATGGCTACACCTTC
17	TRBJ2-7	TRBV9	.	.	CASSVGPSSLGPYEQYF	TGTGCCAGCAGCGTAGGCCCTTCTAGTCTGGGACCCTACGAGCAGTACTTC
15	TRBJ2-7	TRBV7-2	TRBD2	.	CASSRLLAGAYEQYF	TGTGCCAGCAGCCGTTTACTAGCGGGAGCCTACGAGCAGTACTTC
15	TRBJ1-2	TRBV27	.	.	CASRSNRNRFYGYTF	TGTGCCAGCAGGTCTAATCGAAACAGGTTCTATGGCTACACCTTC
14	TRBJ1-1	TRBV27	.	.	CASKDRSVNTEAFF	TGTGCCAGCAAGGATCGGTCCGTGAACACTGAAGCTTTCTTT
13	TRBJ1-4	TRBV29-1	TRBD1	.	CSGGDRGGEKLFF	TGCAGCGGCGGCGACAGGGGAGGCGAAAAACTGTTTTTT
15	TRBJ1-2	TRBV30	TRBD1	.	CACPLQGRGGYGYTF	TGTGCCTGCCCGTTACAGGGGCGGGGCGGCTATGGCTACACCTTC
14	TRBJ2-3	TRBV18	.	.	CASSQDYSTDTQYF	TGTGCCAGCTCCCAAGACTATAGCACAGATACGCAGTATTTT
16	TRBJ2-5	TRBV11-1	.	.	CASSPRGLQQQETQYF	TGTGCCAGCAGTCCTCGGGGCCTCCAACAGCAAGAGACCCAGTACTTC
11	TRBJ2-1	TRBV28	.	.	CASSVLYEQFF	TGTGCCAGCAGTGTACTCTATGAGCAGTTCTTC
15	TRBJ2-1	TRBV7-3	TRBD2	once	CASSPRLAGGGEQFF	TGTGCCAGCAGCCCCCGACTAGCGGGGGGGGGTGAGCAGTTCTTC
13	TRBJ1-5	TRBV6-1	.	once	CASRRPGNQPQHF	TGTGCCAGCAGAAGGCCAGGCAATCAGCCCCAGCATTTT